This T cell receptor beta chain was documented in a study of blood T cell repertoires in COVID-19. Looking at the study overall: COVID-19 samples from acute and convalescent phases originated in the United States, Italy and Spain. PBMCs, B-cell-depleted T cells, or T cells provided the cDNA or gDNA that made up the material.

The CDR3 is made up of 17 amino acids. J was trimmed by 0 bases and V by 4 bases; bases with no gene match: 9. Germline CDR1 and CDR2: SGHRS and YFSETQ. This clone came up once. Generated by immunoSEQ multiplex PCR, the TCRdb table keeps only in-frame clones and is missing some. The table records about 210,000 clones, over 80% of them present only once. The sample comprised PBMCs or T cells enriched from blood (not recorded which). V and J are TRBV5-1 and TRBJ1-4; 7 nucleotides agree with TRBD1. This sequence was found in a man younger than 40 who had recovered from COVID-19. For the CDR3, the DNA is TGCGCCAGCAGCCGAGGACAGGCGGCGTCAACTAATGAAAAACTGTTTTTT. This codes for CASSRGQAASTNEKLFF.